This T cell receptor (beta chain) was documented in a study of T-cell reconstitution after alpha-beta-depleted transplantation in children. Overall study findings and caveats: By about two months after transplant, alpha-beta T cells reportedly arose from several hundred graft clones that had expanded. A year had passed since transplant, and T-cell counts and diversity by then came mostly from newly produced T cells. Where some patients showed high TCRbeta diversity at day 60, it came from recipient T cells and thymic progenitors that had survived.

TCRbeta library preparation incorporated unique molecular identifiers. One entry per CDR3 protein, called by TCRdb with MiXCR from the PCR reads. Altogether about 200,000 distinct CDR3 sequences are present, approximately 7% being singletons, with the ten largest covering just over 5.5%. This clonotype appeared many times. Its specificity is unknown. There are 15 residues in the CDR3. V was shortened by 8 bases and J by 0 bases, with 14 bases between the two germline ends. Germline V gene lookup returns CDR1 MNHEY and CDR2 SVGEGT. V gene TRBV6-2 or TRBV6-3 combines with J gene TRBJ2-1; D is ambiguous. The specimen comprised PBMCs, sampled before TCRalphabeta/CD19-depleted stem cell transplant. This clonotype was obtained from a boy aged 2-15 years with acute lymphoblastic leukemia, due to receive a stem cell transplant. The CDR3 spells CASVRPTSSYNEQFF. The CDR3, as DNA: TGTGCCAGCGTTCGTCCCACCAGCTCCTACAATGAGCAGTTCTTC.